The clone carrying this TCR beta chain appeared a single time. What it binds is not known. This sample is drawn from a study of OX40 agonist ivuxolimab in advanced cancers. Overall study context: Prior checkpoint blockade (anti-PD-1, anti-PD-L1 or anti-CTLA-4) was permitted; 35% to 50% had it.

Germline V CDR1 and CDR2: SGHVS, FNYEAQ. CDR3 size: 15 residues. The V segment lost 6 bases and the J segment 0 bases; nucleotides outside the gene matches: 6. Assay used: immunoSEQ multiplex PCR; TCRdb lists only in-frame clones, some missing. The repertoire consists of 120,000 or so clones, with around 93% occurring once and the leading ten covering roughly 0.15%. Study results and limitations: No antigen was identified for the clonally expanded peripheral T cells. At 0.1 to 3.0 mg/kg and by week 6, CD4+ and CD8+ T cells in the blood had expanded clonally.

This clonotype was obtained from an adult with an advanced solid tumor such as melanoma, head and neck, liver or kidney cancer. The input for sequencing was CD4+ or CD8+ T cells sorted from blood, taken in a trial of the OX40 agonist ivuxolimab. V gene TRBV7-6 combines with J gene TRBJ2-3; 7 bases map to TRBD2. The CDR3 region is CASSAGVLSTDTQYF. The CDR3 bases are TGTGCCAGCAGTGCGGGGGTCCTAAGCACAGATACGCAGTATTTT.